The source of this TCR beta chain is a study of shared clonotypes between healthy human individuals. Method: immunoSEQ multiplex PCR; TCRdb's copy keeps in-frame clones and lacks some. The sample has approximately 720,000 clones, just over 90% seen once; the top ten hold 20% to 25%. Terminally differentiated effector memory CD45RA+ cells were left out of the naive CD8 fraction, which was CD45RO-negative and positively selected for CCR7. With 9 bases removed from V and 1 base from J, the gap between germline ends came to 13 bases. This CDR3 is 14 amino acids long. From germline, CDR1 is MNHEY and CDR2 SVGAGI.

This sequence was found in a man aged 25-45 years in good health. The rearrangement joins TRBV6-5 to TRBJ1-5; D not resolved. Sequencing was performed on naive CD8+ T cells sorted from blood. The CDR3 protein is CASNSGPSNQPQHF. CDR3 bases: TGTGCCAGTAACTCCGGACCAAGCAATCAGCCCCAGCATTTT.